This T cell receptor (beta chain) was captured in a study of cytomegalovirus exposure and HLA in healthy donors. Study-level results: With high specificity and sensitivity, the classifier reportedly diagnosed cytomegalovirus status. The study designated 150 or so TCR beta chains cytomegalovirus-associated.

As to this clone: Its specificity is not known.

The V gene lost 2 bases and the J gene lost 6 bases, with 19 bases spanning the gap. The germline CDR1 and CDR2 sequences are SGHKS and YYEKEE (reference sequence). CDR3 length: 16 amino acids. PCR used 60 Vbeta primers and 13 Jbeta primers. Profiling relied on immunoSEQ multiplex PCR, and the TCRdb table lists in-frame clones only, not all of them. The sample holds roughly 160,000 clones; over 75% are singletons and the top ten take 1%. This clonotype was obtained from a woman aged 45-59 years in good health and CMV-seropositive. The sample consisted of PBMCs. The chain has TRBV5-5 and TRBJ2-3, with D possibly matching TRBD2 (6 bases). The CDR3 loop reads CASSFLGGNLGDTQYF. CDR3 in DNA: TGTGCCAGCAGCTTTTTAGGCGGGAATCTCGGGGATACGCAGTATTTT.